These T cell receptor beta chains were read from a single sample in a study of human T cells and chemical hapten exposure. TCRdb reprocessed the RACE reads with MiXCR, giving one entry per CDR3 protein. The table records about 40,000 distinct CDR3 sequences, around 3.2% of them present only once. The source material was whole blood, sampled in connection with sensitization to the hapten diphenylcyclopropenone (DPC). Every receptor here comes from a man aged 35 to 55 with alopecia areata. Some clones in this sample may be carry-over from other donors' samples. Each CDR3 is given with its conserved first and last residue. D genes are given only for firm matches. Size is omitted from some rows. Given values are once, few, many or a class for expanded clones.

V gene	clone size	D gene	J gene	CDR3 protein	CDR3 DNA
TRBV27	many	TRBD2	TRBJ2-2	CASCRTSGNTGELFF	TGTGCCAGCTGTCGGACTAGCGGGAACACCGGGGAGCTGTTTTTT
TRBV14	many	TRBD1	TRBJ1-1	CASSRTGGTEAFF	TGTGCCAGCAGCCGGACAGGGGGCACTGAAGCTTTCTTT
TRBV5-8	many	NA	TRBJ2-7	CASSRRRFSYEQYF	TGTGCCAGCAGCCGGAGGAGGTTCTCCTACGAGCAGTACTTC
TRBV13	many	NA	TRBJ2-7	CASSPHPREQYF	TGTGCCAGCAGCCCCCACCCGCGGGAGCAGTACTTC
TRBV28	NA	NA	TRBJ1-4	CASSLGGSGVNEKLFF	TGTGCCAGCAGTTTAGGGGGGTCAGGGGTCAATGAAAAACTGTTTTTT
TRBV24-1	many	TRBD1	TRBJ2-2	CATSDWGRGRTGELFF	TGTGCCACCAGTGATTGGGGCAGGGGGCGCACCGGGGAGCTGTTTTTT
TRBV28	many	NA	TRBJ2-7	CASNPGAASYEQYF	TGTGCCAGCAACCCCGGGGCTGCCTCCTACGAGCAGTACTTC
TRBV24-1	many	NA	TRBJ1-2	CATSDWGDGYTF	TGTGCCACCAGTGATTGGGGAGATGGCTACACCTTC
TRBV6-5	many	NA	TRBJ2-3	CASSLGDTQYF	TGTGCCAGCAGTCTTGGGGATACGCAGTATTTT
TRBV20-1	many	NA	TRBJ2-1	CSASSPNSLRDEQFF	TGCAGTGCTAGCAGCCCAAATTCGCTCCGGGATGAGCAGTTCTTC
TRBV28	many	NA	TRBJ2-7	CASSFAVHEQYF	TGTGCCAGCAGTTTCGCGGTCCACGAGCAGTACTTC
TRBV9	many	TRBD1	TRBJ2-5	CASSPTGVTETQYF	TGTGCCAGCAGCCCGACAGGGGTTACAGAGACCCAGTACTTC
TRBV5-6	many	TRBD2	TRBJ2-3	CASSFPTLAGIRDTQYF	TGTGCCAGCAGCTTCCCTACACTAGCGGGAATCAGAGATACGCAGTATTTT
TRBV12-3/TRBV12-4	many	NA	TRBJ2-7	CASSLAGRQYF	TGTGCCAGCAGTTTAGCGGGACGGCAGTACTTC
TRBV7-2	many	NA	TRBJ1-1	CASSLSNTEAFF	TGTGCCAGCAGCTTATCGAACACTGAAGCTTTCTTT
TRBV27	many	NA	TRBJ2-7	CASSLNRFGYEQYF	TGTGCCAGCAGTTTAAATCGATTTGGTTACGAGCAGTACTTC
TRBV6-4	few	TRBD1	TRBJ2-2	CASRPGQGDTGELFF	TGTGCCAGCAGACCGGGACAGGGGGACACCGGGGAGCTGTTTTTT